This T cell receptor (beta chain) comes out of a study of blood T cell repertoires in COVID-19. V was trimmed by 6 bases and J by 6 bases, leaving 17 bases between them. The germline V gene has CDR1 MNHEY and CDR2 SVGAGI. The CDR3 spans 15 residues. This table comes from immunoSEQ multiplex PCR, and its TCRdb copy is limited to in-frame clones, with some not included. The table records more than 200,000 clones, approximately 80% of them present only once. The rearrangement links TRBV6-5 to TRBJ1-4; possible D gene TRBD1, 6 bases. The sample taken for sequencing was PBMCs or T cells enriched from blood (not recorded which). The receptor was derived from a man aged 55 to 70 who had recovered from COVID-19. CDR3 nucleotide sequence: TGTGCCAGCAGGCTCAGGGGTACCGGACATGAAAAACTGTTTTTT. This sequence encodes CASRLRGTGHEKLFF.